These 28 T cell receptor beta chains came from one sample sequenced in a study of blood T cell repertoires in COVID-19. The method was immunoSEQ multiplex PCR; TCRdb's version includes in-frame clones alone and lacks a portion of them. The table includes fewer than 300,000 clones, over 75% detected once. Sequencing used peripheral blood. The origin of the receptors is a man aged 50-59 years with active or convalescent COVID-19.

The rearrangement joins TRBV7-9 to TRBJ2-7; D perhaps matches TRBD1 (7 bases). V lost 3 bases, J lost 0 bases, and 12 bases lay in between. The CDR3 is 15 residues long. Germline CDR1 and CDR2: SEHNR and FQNEAQ (reference sequence). The CDR3 region has the DNA TGTGCCAGCAGCTTGCGGGACAGTCCCTCCTACGAGCAGTACTTC. This sequence encodes CASSLRDSPSYEQYF.

This clone was counted a single time. V gene TRBV19 combines with J gene TRBJ2-1; 11 bases align to TRBD2. V shed 2 bases and J 4 bases; nucleotides not matched to a gene: 4. CDR3 length: 16 residues. Germline CDR1 and CDR2: LNHDA and SQIVND (reference sequence). CDR3 amino acids: CASSIQLAGVYNEQFF. CDR3 nucleotide sequence: TGTGCCAGTAGTATACAACTAGCGGGGGTATACAATGAGCAGTTCTTC.

CDR3 sequence (DNA): TGTGCCAGCAGCCGAGCACAGGGGGCAGGAACCGGGGAGCTGTTTTTT. This gives the protein CASSRAQGAGTGELFF. The chain links TRBV5-4 to TRBJ2-2; TRBD1 matches at 9 bases. The CDR3 is 16 amino acids. Per germline, CDR1 SGHNT and CDR2 YYREEE (reference sequence). The trim removed 4 bases at V and 5 bases at J, leaving 9 bases unmatched.

The chain combines TRBV10-3 with TRBJ1-1; 7 bases align to TRBD1. V lost 5 bases to trimming and J lost 3 bases; unmatched junction nucleotides: 6. This CDR3 has 14 amino acids. CDR1 is ENHRY and CDR2 is SYGVKD in the germline V gene. The CDR3 coding sequence is TGTGCCATCAGTCCGGGACAGAGCTACACTGAAGCTTTCTTT. This codes for CAISPGQSYTEAFF.

This chain connects TRBV29-1 to TRBJ1-1; weak D call: TRBD1 (6 bases). The germline V and J ends were trimmed by 6 bases and 1 base, with 21 bases remaining between them. Looked up from germline, CDR1 is SQVTM and CDR2 is ANQGSEA. The CDR3 covers 16 residues. The CDR3 coding sequence is TGCAGCGTGGGGGCCCCCCGCGAAGGAAAGAACACTGAAGCTTTCTTT. Its protein is CSVGAPREGKNTEAFF.

The rearrangement joins TRBV19 to TRBJ2-7; 7 bases map to TRBD2. The CDR3 has 15 amino acids. The trim removed 4 bases at V and 0 bases at J, leaving 6 bases unmatched. The V gene's germline CDR1 is LNHDA and CDR2 SQIVND (reference sequence). CDR3 DNA: TGTGCCAGTAGTAAAGGGCGGGAGAGCTCCTACGAGCAGTACTTC. Its translation: CASSKGRESSYEQYF.

The chain joins TRBV4-3 to TRBJ2-7; 9 bases are shared with TRBD2. V lost 3 bases and J lost 0; bases outside the gene matches: 18. The germline gives CDR1 LGHNA, CDR2 YSLEER. This CDR3 has 20 residues. In DNA, the CDR3 is TGCGCCAGCAGCCACCACTCGGGGGCTAGCGGGACAAAAAGCTCCTACGAGCAGTACTTC. Protein product: CASSHHSGASGTKSSYEQYF.

The rearrangement uses TRBV30 and TRBJ2-3; 8 positions agree with TRBD1. This CDR3 is 13 amino acids long. Germline assignment: CDR1 GTSNPN and CDR2 SVGIG (reference sequence). Trimming removed 5 bases from V and 4 bases from J; junction bases left unmatched: 5. The CDR3 DNA follows: TGTGCCTGGGGGACAGGAATAGCAGATACGCAGTATTTT. Its protein is CAWGTGIADTQYF.

The rearrangement joins TRBV18 to TRBJ2-1; TRBD1 is a possible D gene (6 bases). This CDR3 is built from 11 residues. V was pared by 2 bases and J by 12 bases, with 8 bases between. CDR1 KGHSH and CDR2 LQKENI come from the germline V gene. In DNA form, the CDR3 reads TGTGCCAGCTCACCAGGGGGCGGGCAGTTCTTC. Its protein product is CASSPGGGQFF. The variable domain in full, completed from reference TRBV18 and TRBJ2-1, reads NAGVMQNPRHLVRRRGQEARLRCSPMKGHSHVYWYRQLPEEGLKFMVYLQKENIIDESGMPKERFSAEFPKEGPSILRIQQVVRGDSAAYFCASSPGGGQFFGPGTRLTVL.

The chain is built from TRBV28 and TRBJ2-2; 7 nucleotides line up with TRBD2. There are 19 residues in the CDR3. Germline CDR1 is MDHEN and CDR2 is SYDVKM. J was trimmed by 1 base and V by 4 bases; bases with no gene match: 15. Written as DNA, the CDR3 is TGTGCCAGCAGTTCGGGGTCTCGACTAGCTTTCCGGAACACCGGGGAGCTGTTTTTT. It translates to CASSSGSRLAFRNTGELFF. The full variable domain, completed using reference TRBV28 and TRBJ2-2, is DVKVTQSSRYLVKRTGEKVFLECVQDMDHENMFWYRQDPGLGLRLIYFSYDVKMKEKGDIPEGYSVSREKKERFSLILESASTNQTSMYLCASSSGSRLAFRNTGELFFGEGSRLTVL.

The chain joins TRBV6-5 to TRBJ2-3; maybe TRBD1 (5 bases). The length of the CDR3 is 14 residues. The ends were cut back, 11 bases at V and 3 bases at J, with 18 bases in the middle. Germline values: CDR1 MNHEY, CDR2 SVGAGI. CDR3: CAAMKAGMTDTQYF. The CDR3 region has the DNA TGTGCCGCCATGAAAGCAGGGATGACAGATACGCAGTATTTT.

This rearrangement joins TRBV7-2 to TRBJ2-1; 7 positions match TRBD2. The V segment lost 4 bases and the J segment 6 bases; nucleotides outside the gene matches: 9. The CDR3 has 15 residues. Germline V gene lookup returns CDR1 SGHTA and CDR2 FQGNSA. CDR3 sequence: CASSSAGTTPNEQFF. In nucleotides, the CDR3 is TGTGCCAGCAGCTCCGCCGGGACTACCCCCAATGAGCAGTTCTTC.

The chain links TRBV30 to TRBJ2-1; TRBD2 is a possible D gene (5 bases). Germline V CDR1 and CDR2: GTSNPN, SVGIG (reference sequence). With 6 bases removed from V and 10 bases from J, the gap between germline ends came to 13 bases. CDR3 length: 11 residues. For the CDR3, the DNA is TGTGCCTGTCAGGACTCGGAGGAGCAGTTCTTC. Protein product: CACQDSEEQFF.

This chain links TRBV5-4 with TRBJ1-1, with D tentatively TRBD1 (6 bases). This CDR3 contains 17 residues. The germline V gene encodes CDR1 SGHNT and CDR2 YYREEE (reference sequence). V dropped 3 bases and J dropped 7 bases, with 25 bases sitting between them. CDR3 nucleotides: TGTGCCAGCAGCTCTCGGGACACCTGGGGGACCATAAATGAAGCTTTCTTT. Translation: CASSSRDTWGTINEAFF.

The chain is built from TRBV7-3 and TRBJ2-1, with a weak D call TRBD2 (5 bases). The CDR3 is made up of 17 amino acids. Germline values: CDR1 SGHTA, CDR2 FQGTGA. Trimming shortened V by 1 base and J by 0 bases, and 13 bases separated the two germline ends. Written as DNA, the CDR3 is TGTGCCAGCAGCTTAAATCCCCGGGGTTCCTCCTACAATGAGCAGTTCTTC. Translated, it gives CASSLNPRGSSYNEQFF. The full variable domain, rest sourced from reference TRBV7-3 and TRBJ2-1, is GAGVSQTPSNKVTEKGKYVELRCDPISGHTALYWYRQSLGQGPEFLIYFQGTGAADDSGLPNDRFFAVRPEGSVSTLKIQRTERGDSAVYLCASSLNPRGSSYNEQFFGPGTRLTVL.

This chain joins TRBV28 and TRBJ2-7; 8 bases are shared with TRBD1. The CDR3 has 15 residues. CDR1 MDHEN and CDR2 SYDVKM come from the germline V gene. The J segment lost 7 bases and the V segment lost 5 bases, leaving 13 bases of the junction unmatched. In nucleotides, the CDR3 is TGTGCCAGCAGTACCTCGACAGGGGTCCCGGGGGAGCAGTACTTC. Amino acids: CASSTSTGVPGEQYF.

The chain has TRBV3-1 (or the pseudogene TRBV3-2) and TRBJ2-1; D might be TRBD1 (6 bases). The ends were cut back, 4 bases at V and 4 bases at J, with 14 bases in the middle. Germline V gene data show CDR1 as LGHDT and CDR2 as YNNKEL (reference sequence). This CDR3 has 15 residues. The CDR3 DNA follows: TGTGCCAGCAGCCCCCCTAGGACAGATTACAATGAGCAGTTCTTC. Residues: CASSPPRTDYNEQFF.

The V and J genes are TRBV5-1 and TRBJ2-7; weak D call: TRBD2 (6 bases). Germline lookup yields CDR1 SGHRS and CDR2 YFSETQ. Trimming cost V 2 bases and J 5 bases, with 14 bases left between them. The CDR3 runs 14 residues. CDR3 coding DNA: TGCGCCAGCAGCTTATCAGGAGGGCGGGACGAGCAGTACTTC. This translates into CASSLSGGRDEQYF.

V and J are TRBV28 and TRBJ1-3; 8 bases are a match to TRBD1. CDR3 length: 15 residues. The V gene's germline CDR1 is MDHEN and CDR2 SYDVKM. The junction had 7 bases not matched to a gene; V was cut back by 5 bases and J by 4 bases. CDR3 in DNA: TGTGCCAGCAGTCCAGGGGGCGCATCAGGAAACACCATATATTTT. Its translation: CASSPGGASGNTIYF.

V gene TRBV4-2 combines with J gene TRBJ2-3; 8 bases line up with TRBD2. There are 14 residues in the CDR3. Losses at the gene ends were 2 bases for V and 5 bases for J; bases not matched to a gene: 3. The germline gives CDR1 LGHNA, CDR2 YNFKEQ. The CDR3 DNA is TGTGCCAGCAGCCAATCCAGCGGGAGAGATACGCAGTATTTT. It encodes CASSQSSGRDTQYF.

J is TRBJ1-1 and V is TRBV4-3; no reliable D call. Germline V gene lookup returns CDR1 LGHNA and CDR2 YSLEER. V shed 0 bases and J shed 0 bases, with 11 bases lying between them. The CDR3 is 16 residues long. The CDR3: CASSQDFAPMNTEAFF. DNA for the CDR3: TGCGCCAGCAGCCAAGATTTTGCTCCTATGAACACTGAAGCTTTCTTT.

Only one count was recorded for this clone. V and J are TRBV6-5 and TRBJ2-7; 10 bases are shared with TRBD1. The CDR3 is made up of 14 amino acids. Germline V CDR1 and CDR2: MNHEY, SVGAGI. V dropped 7 bases and J dropped 4; count of bases not matched to a gene: 7. The CDR3 protein is CASNARDRGYEQYF. CDR3 DNA: TGTGCCAGCAATGCGCGGGACAGGGGTTACGAGCAGTACTTC.

CDR3 amino acids: CASSQGRGSMNTEAFF. The CDR3 coding sequence is TGTGCCAGCAGCCAGGGGCGGGGTAGCATGAACACTGAAGCTTTCTTT. The chain combines TRBV4-2 with TRBJ1-1, with TRBD1 as a possible D gene (5 bases). Trimming cost V 3 bases and J 0 bases, with 14 bases left between them. The CDR3 length is 16 residues. CDR1 is LGHNA and CDR2 is YNFKEQ in the germline V gene.

V usage is TRBV2 and J usage is TRBJ1-5; 9 nucleotides match TRBD1. J lost 3 bases, V lost 4 bases, and 1 base had no gene match. The CDR3 length is 14 residues. Germline CDR1 reads SNHLY; CDR2 reads FYNNEI. This CDR3 is CASSGDRDNQPQHF. The CDR3, as DNA: TGTGCCAGCAGTGGGGACAGGGACAATCAGCCCCAGCATTTT.

This clone was counted only a few times. The genes are TRBV7-7 and TRBJ2-3; 9 positions agree with TRBD1. V was clipped by 5 bases and J by 1 base; unmatched bases: 4. In germline, CDR1 is SSHAT, CDR2 FNYEAQ (reference sequence). The CDR3 extends over 15 amino acids. CDR3 amino acids: CASSKGTGRTDTQYF. The CDR3 DNA is TGTGCCAGCAGCAAAGGGACAGGGCGCACAGATACGCAGTATTTT.

The chain recombines TRBV28 with TRBJ2-5, with a tentative D call TRBD2 (5 bases). CDR3 size: 14 residues. The germline V and J ends were trimmed by 5 bases and 3 bases, with 13 bases remaining between them. From germline, CDR1 is MDHEN and CDR2 SYDVKM. Here the CDR3 DNA reads TGTGCCAGCAGTCGGGAACAGCTTAAAGAGACCCAGTACTTC. Translation gives CASSREQLKETQYF.

The rearrangement uses TRBV9 and TRBJ2-7, with D perhaps TRBD2 (6 bases). Trimming left V 2 bases short and J 0 bases short, with 9 bases between. CDR1 is SGDLS, CDR2 YYNGEE, per germline. The CDR3 is 14 amino acids. In DNA, the CDR3 is TGTGCCAGCAGCGTGGGGCGGGACTCCTACGAGCAGTACTTC. Protein: CASSVGRDSYEQYF.

This clone was recorded a few times. This chain joins TRBV4-2 and TRBJ2-7, with D unresolved. The germline CDR1 and CDR2 sequences are LGHNA and YNFKEQ. V was cut by 0 bases and J by 3 bases, with 12 bases left in between. This CDR3 has 15 amino acids. Here the CDR3 reads CASSQEWRGNYEQYF. The CDR3 nucleotides are TGTGCCAGCAGCCAAGAGTGGCGAGGAAACTACGAGCAGTACTTC.